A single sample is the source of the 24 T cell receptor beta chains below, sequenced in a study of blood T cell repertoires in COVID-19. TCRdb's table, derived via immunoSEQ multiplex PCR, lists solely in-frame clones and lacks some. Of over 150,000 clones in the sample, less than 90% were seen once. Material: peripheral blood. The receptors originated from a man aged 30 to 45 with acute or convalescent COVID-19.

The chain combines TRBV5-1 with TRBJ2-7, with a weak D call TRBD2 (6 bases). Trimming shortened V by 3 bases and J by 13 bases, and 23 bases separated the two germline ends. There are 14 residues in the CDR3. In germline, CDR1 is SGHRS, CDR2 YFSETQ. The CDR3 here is CASSWAGTGVGVYF. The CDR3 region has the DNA TGCGCCAGCAGCTGGGCCGGGACGGGAGTAGGTGTCTACTTC.

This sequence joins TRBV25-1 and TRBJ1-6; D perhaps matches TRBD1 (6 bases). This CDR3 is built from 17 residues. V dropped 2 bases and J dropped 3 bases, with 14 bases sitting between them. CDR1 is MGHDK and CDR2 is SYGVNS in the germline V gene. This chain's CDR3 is CASSETPLGGYNSPLHF. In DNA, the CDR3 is TGTGCCAGCAGTGAAACCCCGCTAGGGGGCTATAATTCACCCCTCCACTTT.

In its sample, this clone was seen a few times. This chain's CDR3 is CASSIYPGADDEAFF. DNA for the CDR3: TGTGCCAGCAGTATTTACCCAGGGGCCGACGATGAAGCTTTCTTT. The chain recombines TRBV6-5 with TRBJ1-1, with D possibly TRBD1 on 6 matching bases. The CDR3 has 15 amino acids. Germline loops: CDR1 MNHEY, CDR2 SVGAGI. Trimming removed 5 bases at V and 7 bases at J, with 20 bases between.

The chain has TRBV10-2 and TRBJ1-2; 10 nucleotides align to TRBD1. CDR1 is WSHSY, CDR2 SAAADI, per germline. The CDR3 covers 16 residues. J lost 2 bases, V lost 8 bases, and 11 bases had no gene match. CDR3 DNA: TGCGCCAGCGGCCCGACAGGGGGCGCGGGGAACTATGGCTACACCTTC. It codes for CASGPTGGAGNYGYTF.

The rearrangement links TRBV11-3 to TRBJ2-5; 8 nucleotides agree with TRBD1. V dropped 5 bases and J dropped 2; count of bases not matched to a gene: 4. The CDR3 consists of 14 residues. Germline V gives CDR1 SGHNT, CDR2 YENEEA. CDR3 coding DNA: TGTGCCAGCAGCACCCGACAGGGGCAAGAGACCCAGTACTTC. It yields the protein CASSTRQGQETQYF.

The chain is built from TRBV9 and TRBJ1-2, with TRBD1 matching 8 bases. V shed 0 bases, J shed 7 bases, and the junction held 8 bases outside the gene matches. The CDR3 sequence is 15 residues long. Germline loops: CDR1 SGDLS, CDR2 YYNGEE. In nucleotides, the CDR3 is TGTGCCAGCAGCGTAGACGGACAGGGCCGGTCTGGCTACACCTTC. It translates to CASSVDGQGRSGYTF.

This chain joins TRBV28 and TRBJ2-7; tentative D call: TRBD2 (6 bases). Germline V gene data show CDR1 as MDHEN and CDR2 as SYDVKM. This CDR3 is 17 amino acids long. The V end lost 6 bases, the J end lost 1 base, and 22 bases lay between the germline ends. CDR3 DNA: TGTGCCAGCAGCCTAATCCGGAGGGGCGGGTATTCCTACGAGCAGTACTTC. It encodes CASSLIRRGGYSYEQYF.

The CDR3 nucleotides are TGCAGCGTTGAGACATCGACGGACAGGGTGGGCGAGCAGTACTTC. Translated, it gives CSVETSTDRVGEQYF. This chain joins TRBV29-1 and TRBJ2-7; 8 bases are shared with TRBD1. The CDR3 covers 15 residues. With V trimmed by 3 bases and J by 6 bases, 13 bases remained unmatched. CDR1 and CDR2 from the germline V gene are SQVTM and ANQGSEA.

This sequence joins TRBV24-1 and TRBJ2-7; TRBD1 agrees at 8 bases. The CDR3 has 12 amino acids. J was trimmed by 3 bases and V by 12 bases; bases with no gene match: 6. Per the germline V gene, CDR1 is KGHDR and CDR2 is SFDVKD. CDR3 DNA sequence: TGTGCCCCGGGACAGGAGGGCTACGAGCAGTACTTC. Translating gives CAPGQEGYEQYF.

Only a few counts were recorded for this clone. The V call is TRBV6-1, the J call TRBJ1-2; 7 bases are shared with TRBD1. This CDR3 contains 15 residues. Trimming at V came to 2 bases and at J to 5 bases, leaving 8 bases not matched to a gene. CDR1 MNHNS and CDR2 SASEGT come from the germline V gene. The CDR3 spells CASSERGQPSYGYTF. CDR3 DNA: TGTGCCAGCAGTGAAAGGGGACAGCCATCTTATGGCTACACCTTC.

CDR3: CASRPRGTVQETQYF. As DNA, the CDR3 is TGTGCCAGTAGGCCTCGGGGGACGGTACAAGAGACCCAGTACTTC. The chain carries TRBV19 and TRBJ2-5, with a tentative D call TRBD2 (6 bases). Between the trimmed V and J ends, which lost 6 bases and 2 bases, there was a span of 16 bases. The CDR3 covers 15 residues. Germline V gene sequence: CDR1 LNHDA, CDR2 SQIVND (reference sequence).

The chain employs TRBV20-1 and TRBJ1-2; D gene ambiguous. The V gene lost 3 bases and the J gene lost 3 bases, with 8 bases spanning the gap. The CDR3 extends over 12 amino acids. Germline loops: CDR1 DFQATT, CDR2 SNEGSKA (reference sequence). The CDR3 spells CSASRRDYGYTF. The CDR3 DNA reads TGCAGTGCTAGTCGACGGGACTATGGCTACACCTTC.

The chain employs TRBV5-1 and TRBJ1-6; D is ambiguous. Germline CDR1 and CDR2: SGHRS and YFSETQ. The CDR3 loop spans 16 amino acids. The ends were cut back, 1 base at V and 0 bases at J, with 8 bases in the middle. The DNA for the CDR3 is TGCGCCAGCAGCTTGACATGGAGCTCCTATAATTCACCCCTCCACTTT. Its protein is CASSLTWSSYNSPLHF.

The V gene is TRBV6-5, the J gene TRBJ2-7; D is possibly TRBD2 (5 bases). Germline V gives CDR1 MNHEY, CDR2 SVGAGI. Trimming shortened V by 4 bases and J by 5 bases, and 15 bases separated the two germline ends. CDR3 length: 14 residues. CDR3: CASSLLGRLNEQYF. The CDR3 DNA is TGTGCCAGCAGTTTACTAGGCAGGCTAAACGAGCAGTACTTC.

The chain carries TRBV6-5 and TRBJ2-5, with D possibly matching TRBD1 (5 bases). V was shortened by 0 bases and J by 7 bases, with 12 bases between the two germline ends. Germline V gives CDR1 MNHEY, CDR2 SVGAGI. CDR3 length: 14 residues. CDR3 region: CASSYSLNRGTQYF. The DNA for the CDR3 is TGTGCCAGCAGTTACTCGTTGAATAGGGGGACCCAGTACTTC.

The CDR3 sequence: CATSRDRDRETEKLFF. The CDR3 DNA sequence: TGTGCCACCAGCAGAGACCGGGACAGGGAGACTGAAAAACTGTTTTTT. V gene TRBV15 combines with J gene TRBJ1-4; TRBD1 matches at 9 bases. This CDR3 has 16 amino acids. With 0 bases clipped from V and 7 bases from J, the junction kept 6 bases outside the gene matches. Germline V lookup: CDR1 LNHNV, CDR2 YYDKDF (reference sequence).

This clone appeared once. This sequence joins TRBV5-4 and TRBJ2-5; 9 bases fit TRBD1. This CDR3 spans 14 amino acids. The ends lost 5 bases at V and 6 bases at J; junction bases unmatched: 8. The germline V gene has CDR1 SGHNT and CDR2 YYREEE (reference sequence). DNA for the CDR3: TGTGCCAGCAGGTTAACAGGGGGCGGGCAGACCCAGTACTTC. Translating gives CASRLTGGGQTQYF.

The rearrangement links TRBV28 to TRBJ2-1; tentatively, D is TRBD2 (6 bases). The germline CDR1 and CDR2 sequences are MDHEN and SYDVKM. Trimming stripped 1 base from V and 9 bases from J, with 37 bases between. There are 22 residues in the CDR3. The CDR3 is CASSLFQRRTVQWRGDSSEQFF. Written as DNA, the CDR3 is TGTGCCAGCAGTTTATTTCAGCGGCGAACGGTACAGTGGAGGGGTGATTCGAGTGAGCAGTTCTTC.

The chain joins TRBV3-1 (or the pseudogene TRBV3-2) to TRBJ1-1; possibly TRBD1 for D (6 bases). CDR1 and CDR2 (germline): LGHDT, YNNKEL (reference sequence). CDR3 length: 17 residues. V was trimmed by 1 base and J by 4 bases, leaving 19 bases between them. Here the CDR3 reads CASSQAIKTGPGTEAFF. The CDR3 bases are TGTGCCAGCAGCCAAGCCATTAAAACAGGGCCAGGCACTGAAGCTTTCTTT.

The CDR3 reads CASSRLAGDTDTQYF. CDR3 bases: TGTGCCAGCAGCAGACTAGCGGGAGATACAGATACGCAGTATTTT. The V and J genes are TRBV21-1 and TRBJ2-3; TRBD2 is the table's D call and was not checked against the DNA. TRBV21-1 represents a pseudogene. The length of the CDR3 is 15 residues.

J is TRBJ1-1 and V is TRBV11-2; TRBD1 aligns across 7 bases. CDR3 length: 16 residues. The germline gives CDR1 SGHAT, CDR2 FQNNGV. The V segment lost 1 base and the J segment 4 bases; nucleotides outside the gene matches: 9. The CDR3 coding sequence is TGTGCCAGCAGCTTAGTAACAGGGGCCACGGGCACTGAAGCTTTCTTT. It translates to CASSLVTGATGTEAFF.

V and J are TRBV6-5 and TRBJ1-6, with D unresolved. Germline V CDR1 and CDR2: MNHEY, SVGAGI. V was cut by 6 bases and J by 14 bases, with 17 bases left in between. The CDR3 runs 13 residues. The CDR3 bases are TGTGCCAGCAGCCGAGCGGGTTTAAGGACCCTCCACTTT. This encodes CASSRAGLRTLHF.

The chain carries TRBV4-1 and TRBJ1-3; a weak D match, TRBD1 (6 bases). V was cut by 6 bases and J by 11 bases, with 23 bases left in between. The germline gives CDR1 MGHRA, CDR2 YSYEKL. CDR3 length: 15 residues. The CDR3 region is CASRDRDTSDSPIYF. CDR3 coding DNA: TGCGCCAGCAGGGACCGGGACACGTCGGATAGTCCCATATATTTT.

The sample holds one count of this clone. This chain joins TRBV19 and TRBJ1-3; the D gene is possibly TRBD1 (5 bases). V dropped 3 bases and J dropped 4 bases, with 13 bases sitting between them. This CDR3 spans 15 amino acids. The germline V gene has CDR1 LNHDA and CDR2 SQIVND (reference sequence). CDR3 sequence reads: CASSIPGLTGNTIYF. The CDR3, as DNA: TGTGCCAGTAGTATTCCAGGGTTGACAGGAAACACCATATATTTT.